The source of this TCR beta chain is a study of T cells in Graves' hyperthyroidism and ophthalmopathy. The V gene's germline CDR1 is SQVTM and CDR2 ANQGSEA. Trimming took 6 bases from V and 2 from J, leaving 14 bases between them. The CDR3 consists of 13 residues. There were TCR beta CDR3 regions amplified from RNA transcripts. Researchers ran a first-round RT-PCR on the TCR CDR3 using the HTBI primer set. TCRdb re-derived calls from the multiplex PCR reads in MiXCR, one entry per CDR3 protein. The sample yields around 340,000 distinct CDR3 sequences, about 17% seen once. Not enrolled were patients with uncontrolled infection, other autoimmune disease, pregnancy or lactation. In making diagnoses, clinical symptoms, serum thyroxine and TRAb, thyroid ultrasound and orbital computed tomography were all used. The study collected blood at first hyperthyroidism diagnosis, before any ophthalmopathy symptoms arose.

This sequence was found in a woman aged 25 to 45 with Graves' hyperthyroidism that later progressed to Graves' ophthalmopathy. The sample was blood. The V and J genes are TRBV29-1 and TRBJ2-7; D ambiguous. The CDR3 region is CSVRTDDPYEQYF. The DNA for the CDR3 is TGCAGCGTCAGGACGGACGACCCCTACGAGCAGTACTTC.